The present TCR beta chain was sequenced within a study of T cells in tuberculosis. Study findings and constraints: T cells binding CD1B-GMM tetramer weakly possibly escaped the sort.

The CDR3 length is 12 residues. V lost 0 bases, J lost 6 bases, and 0 bases stayed unmatched. The germline V gene has CDR1 SGHRS and CDR2 YFSETQ. Thawed, overnight-rested PBMC were stained with GMM-loaded CD1B tetramer, viability dye and anti-CD3, then sorted. C32 glucose monomycolate from Rhodococcus equi was loaded onto the CD1B tetramers. The protocol was immunoSEQ multiplex PCR, while the TCRdb copy is restricted to in-frame clones and leaves out a portion. This sample has tens of thousands of clones, with just over 90% found just once. The specimen sequenced was CD1b-GMM tetramer-negative cells sorted from PBMCs. The origin of this receptor is an adult woman with latent tuberculosis. The chain uses TRBV5-1 and TRBJ2-7; TRBD1 matches 7 bases. DNA of the CDR3: TGCGCCAGCAGCTTGGCAGGGGGCGAGCAGTACTTC. Protein: CASSLAGGEQYF.